This T cell receptor (beta chain) came from a study of human T cells and chemical hapten exposure. Germline-derived CDR1 and CDR2 are SQVTM and ANQGSEA. CDR3 length: 14 amino acids. As to time point: pre-sensitization, week 0. As to treatment: therapeutic diphenylcyclopropenone sensitization with weekly scalp DPC. This clonotype occurred many times. TCRdb redid the calling of the RACE reads with MiXCR, one entry per CDR3 protein. The top ten clones hold around 2.6% of a sample with 300,000 to 450,000 distinct CDR3 sequences, approximately 5.1% of them seen once. Here the sequenced sample was whole blood, taken in connection with sensitization to the hapten diphenylcyclopropenone (DPC). The receptor was isolated from a woman aged 50 to 60 with alopecia areata. Some clones in this sample may be carry-over from other donors' samples. The chain combines TRBV29-1 with TRBJ2-7, with D tentatively TRBD1 or TRBD2 (5 bases each). CDR3 loop: CRRWKGQGRGEQYF. The CDR3, as DNA: TGCAGACGTTGGAAAGGGCAGGGACGTGGGGAGCAGTACTTC.